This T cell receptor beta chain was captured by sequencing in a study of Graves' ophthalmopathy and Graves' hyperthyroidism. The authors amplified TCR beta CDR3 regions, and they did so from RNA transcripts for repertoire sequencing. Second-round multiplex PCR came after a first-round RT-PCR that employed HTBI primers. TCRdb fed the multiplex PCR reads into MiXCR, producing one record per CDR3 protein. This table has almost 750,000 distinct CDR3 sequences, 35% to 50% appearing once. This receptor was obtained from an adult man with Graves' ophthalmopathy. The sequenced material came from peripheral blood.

Here the CDR3 reads CASSLVGLCTANEKLFF. CDR3 nucleotides: TGTGCCAGCAGCTTAGTGGGACTCTGTACCGCGAATGAAAAACTGTTTTTT. The rearrangement joins TRBV7-9 to TRBJ1-4, with a tentative D call TRBD1 (5 bases). The CDR3 sequence is 17 residues long. Germline loops: CDR1 SEHNR, CDR2 FQNEAQ (reference sequence). V was shortened by 1 base and J by 5 bases, with 17 bases between the two germline ends.